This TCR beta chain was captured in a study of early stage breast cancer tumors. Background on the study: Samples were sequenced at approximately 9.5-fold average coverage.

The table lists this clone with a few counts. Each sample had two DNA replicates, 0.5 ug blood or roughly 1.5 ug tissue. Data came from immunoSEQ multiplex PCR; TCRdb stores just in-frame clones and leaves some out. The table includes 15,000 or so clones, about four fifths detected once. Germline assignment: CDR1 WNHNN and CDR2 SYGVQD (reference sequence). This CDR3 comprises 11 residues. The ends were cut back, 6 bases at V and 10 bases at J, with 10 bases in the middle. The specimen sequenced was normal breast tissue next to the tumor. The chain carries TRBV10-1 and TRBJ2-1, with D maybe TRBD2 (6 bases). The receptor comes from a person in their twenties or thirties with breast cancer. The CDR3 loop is CASSGLAEQFF. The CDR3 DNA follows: TGCGCCAGCAGCGGTCTAGCGGAGCAGTTCTTC.